Listed below are T cell receptor beta chains from one sample, sequenced in a study of vaccination and CD4 T cells after COVID-19. No cognate antigen is known for these TCRs. TCRdb analysed the PCR reads with MiXCR anew, one entry per CDR3 protein. The repertoire holds more than 20,000 distinct CDR3 sequences, with under 50% as singletons. The material was CD4+ T cells from blood, cultured in vitro, obtained about 7 months after SARS-CoV-2 vaccination. Receptor source: a human donor who had recovered from COVID-19. CDR3s leave out the opening cysteine and the closing phenylalanine or tryptophan. Fields, in order: V gene, J gene, CDR3 protein.

TRBV7-9	TRBJ1-2	ASSGGTDLNYGYT
TRBV25-1	TRBJ1-6	ASSESGLSSYNSPLH
TRBV20-1	TRBJ1-3	SARGQPGNTIY
TRBV29-1	TRBJ2-3	SVGTSGRADTQY
TRBV7-9	TRBJ2-7	ASSLVWRGTASEQY
TRBV28	TRBJ1-1	ASSPTGARLTEAF
TRBV28	TRBJ1-5	ASSDSNQPQH
TRBV10-3	TRBJ1-5	AIGTGTGGAGNQPQH
TRBV30	TRBJ1-1	AWSVQAGLNTEAF
TRBV6-1	TRBJ2-7	ASSRDPQAPEQY
TRBV7-2	TRBJ2-5	ASSPGTIYQETQY
TRBV28	TRBJ1-1	ASRRGGTEAF
TRBV20-1	TRBJ2-1	SARDTGTSSYNEQF
TRBV6-1	TRBJ1-6	ASSETYSPNSPLH
TRBV10-3	TRBJ2-1	AIRGTGSEF
TRBV15	TRBJ2-6	ATSISGADGANVLT
TRBV28	TRBJ2-3	ASRGAGRVTDTQY
TRBV6-1	TRBJ1-1	ASHLERMNTEAF
TRBV7-3	TRBJ2-5	ASSLNGLGGETQY
TRBV7-2	TRBJ2-5	ASSLYLRLASQETQY